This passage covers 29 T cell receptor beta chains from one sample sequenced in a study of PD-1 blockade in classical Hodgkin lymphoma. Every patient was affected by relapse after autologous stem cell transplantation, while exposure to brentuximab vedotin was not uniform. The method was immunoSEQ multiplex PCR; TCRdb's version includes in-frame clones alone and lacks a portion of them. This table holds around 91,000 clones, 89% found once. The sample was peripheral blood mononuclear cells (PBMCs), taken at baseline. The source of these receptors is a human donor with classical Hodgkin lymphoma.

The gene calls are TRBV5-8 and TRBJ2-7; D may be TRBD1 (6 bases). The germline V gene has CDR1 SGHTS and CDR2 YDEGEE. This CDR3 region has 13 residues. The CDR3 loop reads CATSGAGENEQYF. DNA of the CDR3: TGTGCAACTTCTGGAGCAGGGGAGAACGAGCAGTACTTC.

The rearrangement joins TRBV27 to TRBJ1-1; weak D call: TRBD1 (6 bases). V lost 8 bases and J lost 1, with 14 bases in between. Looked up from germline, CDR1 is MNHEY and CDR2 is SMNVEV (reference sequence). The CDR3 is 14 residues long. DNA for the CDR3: TGTGCCAGCCGTCCTGGGACAAAGAACACTGAAGCTTTCTTT. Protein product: CASRPGTKNTEAFF.

Here the CDR3 reads CASSPGPSTEAFF. The CDR3, as DNA: TGTGCCAGCTCACCCGGGCCGAGCACTGAAGCTTTCTTT. The genes are TRBV18 and TRBJ1-1; D gene ambiguous. From germline, CDR1 is KGHSH and CDR2 LQKENI. The CDR3 runs 13 residues. The V and J ends lost 3 bases and 4 bases respectively, with 9 bases between them.

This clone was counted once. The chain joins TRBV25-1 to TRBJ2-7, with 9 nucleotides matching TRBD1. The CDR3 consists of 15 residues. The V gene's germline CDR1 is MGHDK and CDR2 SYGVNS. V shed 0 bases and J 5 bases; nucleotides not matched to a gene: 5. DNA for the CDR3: TGTGCCAGCAGTGAATATATACAGGGGGCCGACGAGCAGTACTTC. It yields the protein CASSEYIQGADEQYF.

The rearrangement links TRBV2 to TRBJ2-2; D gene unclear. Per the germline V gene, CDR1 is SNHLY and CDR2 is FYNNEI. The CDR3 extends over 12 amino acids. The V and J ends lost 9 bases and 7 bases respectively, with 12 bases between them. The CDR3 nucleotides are TGTGCCAGAGTAGCAGTCGGCGGGGAGCTGTTTTTT. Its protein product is CARVAVGGELFF.

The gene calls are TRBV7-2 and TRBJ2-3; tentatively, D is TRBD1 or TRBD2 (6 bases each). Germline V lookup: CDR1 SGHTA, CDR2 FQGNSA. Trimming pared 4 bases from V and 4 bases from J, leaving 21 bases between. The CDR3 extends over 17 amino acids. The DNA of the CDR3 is TGTGCCAGCAGCTCGCGCGGCGGGGACGGGGGCCCAGATACGCAGTATTTT. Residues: CASSSRGGDGGPDTQYF.

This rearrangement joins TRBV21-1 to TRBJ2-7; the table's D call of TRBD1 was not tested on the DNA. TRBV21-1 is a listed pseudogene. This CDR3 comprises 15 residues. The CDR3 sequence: CASSKTGLITYEQYF. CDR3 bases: TGTGCCAGCAGCAAGACAGGCCTAATCACCTACGAGCAGTACTTC.

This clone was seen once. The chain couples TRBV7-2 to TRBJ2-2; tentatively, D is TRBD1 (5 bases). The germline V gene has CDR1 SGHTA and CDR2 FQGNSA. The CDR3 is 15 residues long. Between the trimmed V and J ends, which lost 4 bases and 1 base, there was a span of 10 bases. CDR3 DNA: TGTGCCAGCAGCTCGAGGCAGGGGAACACCGGGGAGCTGTTTTTT. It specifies CASSSRQGNTGELFF. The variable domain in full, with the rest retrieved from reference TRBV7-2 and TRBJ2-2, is GAGVSQSPSNKVTEKGKDVELRCDPISGHTALYWYRQSLGQGLEFLIYFQGNSAPDKSGLPSDRFSAERTGGSVSTLTIQRTQQEDSAVYLCASSSRQGNTGELFFGEGSRLTVL.

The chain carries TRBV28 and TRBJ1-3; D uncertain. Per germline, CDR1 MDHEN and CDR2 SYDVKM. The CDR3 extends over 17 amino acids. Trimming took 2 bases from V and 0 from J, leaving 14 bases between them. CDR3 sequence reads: CASSLNWEGSSGNTIYF. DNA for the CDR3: TGTGCCAGCAGTTTAAATTGGGAGGGTTCCTCTGGAAACACCATATATTTT. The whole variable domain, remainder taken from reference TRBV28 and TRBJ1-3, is DVKVTQSSRYLVKRTGEKVFLECVQDMDHENMFWYRQDPGLGLRLIYFSYDVKMKEKGDIPEGYSVSREKKERFSLILESASTNQTSMYLCASSLNWEGSSGNTIYFGEGSWLTVV.

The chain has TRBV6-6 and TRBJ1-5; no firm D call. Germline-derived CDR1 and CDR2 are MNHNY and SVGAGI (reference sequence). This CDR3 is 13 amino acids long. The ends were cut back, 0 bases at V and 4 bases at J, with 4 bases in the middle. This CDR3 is CASSYSTNQPQHF. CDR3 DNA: TGTGCCAGCAGTTACTCGACGAATCAGCCCCAGCATTTT.

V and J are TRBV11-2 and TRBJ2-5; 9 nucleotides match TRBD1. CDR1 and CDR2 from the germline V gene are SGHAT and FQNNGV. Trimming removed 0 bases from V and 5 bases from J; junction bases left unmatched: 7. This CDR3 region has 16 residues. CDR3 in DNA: TGTGCCAGCAGCTTAGATGATCGGGACAGGGTCGAGACCCAGTACTTC. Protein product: CASSLDDRDRVETQYF.

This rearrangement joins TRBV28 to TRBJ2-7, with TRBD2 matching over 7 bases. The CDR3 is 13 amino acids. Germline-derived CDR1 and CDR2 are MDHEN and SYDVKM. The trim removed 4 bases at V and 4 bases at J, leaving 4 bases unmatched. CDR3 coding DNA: TGTGCCAGCAGTTCCCCGGGAGGTTACGAGCAGTACTTC. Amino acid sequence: CASSSPGGYEQYF. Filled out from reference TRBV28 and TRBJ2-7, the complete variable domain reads DVKVTQSSRYLVKRTGEKVFLECVQDMDHENMFWYRQDPGLGLRLIYFSYDVKMKEKGDIPEGYSVSREKKERFSLILESASTNQTSMYLCASSSPGGYEQYFGPGTRLTVT.

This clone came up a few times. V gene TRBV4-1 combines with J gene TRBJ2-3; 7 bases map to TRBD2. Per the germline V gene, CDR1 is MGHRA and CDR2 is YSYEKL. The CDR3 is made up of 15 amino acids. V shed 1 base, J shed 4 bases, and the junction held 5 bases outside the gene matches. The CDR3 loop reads CASSQGTRIPDTQYF. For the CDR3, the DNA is TGCGCCAGCAGCCAAGGGACTAGGATTCCAGATACGCAGTATTTT.

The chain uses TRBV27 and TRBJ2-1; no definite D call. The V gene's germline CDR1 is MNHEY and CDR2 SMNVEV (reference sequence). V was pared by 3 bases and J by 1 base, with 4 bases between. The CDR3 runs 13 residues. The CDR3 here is CASSFGSYNEQFF. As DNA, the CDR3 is TGTGCCAGCAGTTTTGGTTCCTACAATGAGCAGTTCTTC.

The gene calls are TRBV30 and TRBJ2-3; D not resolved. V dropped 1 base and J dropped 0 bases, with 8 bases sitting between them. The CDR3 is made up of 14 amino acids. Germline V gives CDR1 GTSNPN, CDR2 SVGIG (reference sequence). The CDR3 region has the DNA TGTGCCTGGAGTGCAGGACCTAGCACAGATACGCAGTATTTT. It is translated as CAWSAGPSTDTQYF.

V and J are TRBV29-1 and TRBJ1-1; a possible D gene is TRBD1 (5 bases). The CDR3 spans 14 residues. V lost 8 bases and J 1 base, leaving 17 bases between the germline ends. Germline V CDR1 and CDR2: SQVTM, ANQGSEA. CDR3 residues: CSLKTGTQNTEAFF. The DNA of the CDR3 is TGCAGCCTCAAAACCGGGACCCAGAACACTGAAGCTTTCTTT.

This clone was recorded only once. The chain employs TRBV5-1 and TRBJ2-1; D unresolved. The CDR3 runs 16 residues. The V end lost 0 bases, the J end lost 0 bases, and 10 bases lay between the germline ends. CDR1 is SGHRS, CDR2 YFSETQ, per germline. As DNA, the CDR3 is TGCGCCAGCAGCTTGGAGGGCTCGAGCTCCTACAATGAGCAGTTCTTC. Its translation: CASSLEGSSSYNEQFF.

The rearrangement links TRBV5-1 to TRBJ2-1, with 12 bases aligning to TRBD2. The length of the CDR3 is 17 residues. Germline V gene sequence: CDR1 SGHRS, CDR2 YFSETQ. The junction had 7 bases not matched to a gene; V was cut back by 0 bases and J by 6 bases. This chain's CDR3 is CASSLALAGGGPNEQFF. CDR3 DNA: TGCGCCAGCAGCTTGGCACTAGCGGGAGGAGGGCCCAATGAGCAGTTCTTC.

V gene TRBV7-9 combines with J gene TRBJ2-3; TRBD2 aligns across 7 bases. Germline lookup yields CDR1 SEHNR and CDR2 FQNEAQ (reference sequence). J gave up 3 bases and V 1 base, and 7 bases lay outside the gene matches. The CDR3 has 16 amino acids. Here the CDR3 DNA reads TGTGCCAGCAGCTTAGGAGTTGCGGGAGCTACAGATACGCAGTATTTT. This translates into CASSLGVAGATDTQYF.

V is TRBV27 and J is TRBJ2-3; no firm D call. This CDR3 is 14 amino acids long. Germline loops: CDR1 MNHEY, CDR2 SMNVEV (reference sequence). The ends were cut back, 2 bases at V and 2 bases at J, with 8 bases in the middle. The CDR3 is CASSLGVYTDTQYF. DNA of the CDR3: TGTGCCAGCAGTTTAGGGGTGTACACAGATACGCAGTATTTT.

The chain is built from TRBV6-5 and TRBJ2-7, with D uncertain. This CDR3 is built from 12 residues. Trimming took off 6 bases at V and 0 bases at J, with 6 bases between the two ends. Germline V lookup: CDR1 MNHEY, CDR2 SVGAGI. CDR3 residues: CASSQDSYEQYF. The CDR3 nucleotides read TGTGCCAGCAGCCAAGACTCCTACGAGCAGTACTTC.

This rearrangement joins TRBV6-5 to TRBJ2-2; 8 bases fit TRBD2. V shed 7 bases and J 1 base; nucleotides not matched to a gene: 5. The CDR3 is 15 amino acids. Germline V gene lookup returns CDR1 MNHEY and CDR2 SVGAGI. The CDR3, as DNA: TGTGCCAGCACCTCCCGGGGGGGGAACACCGGGGAGCTGTTTTTT. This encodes CASTSRGGNTGELFF.

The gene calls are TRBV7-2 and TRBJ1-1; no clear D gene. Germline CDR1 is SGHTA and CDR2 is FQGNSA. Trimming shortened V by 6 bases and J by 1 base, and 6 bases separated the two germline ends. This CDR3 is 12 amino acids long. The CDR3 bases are TGTGCCAGCAGTCTGGAGAACACTGAAGCTTTCTTT. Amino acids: CASSLENTEAFF.

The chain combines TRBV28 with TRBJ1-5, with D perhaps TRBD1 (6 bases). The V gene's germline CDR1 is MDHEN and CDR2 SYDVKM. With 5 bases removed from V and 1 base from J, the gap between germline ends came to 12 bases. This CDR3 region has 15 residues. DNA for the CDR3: TGTGCCAGCAGTCCCGGGGGCTGGAGCAATCAGCCCCAGCATTTT. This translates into CASSPGGWSNQPQHF.

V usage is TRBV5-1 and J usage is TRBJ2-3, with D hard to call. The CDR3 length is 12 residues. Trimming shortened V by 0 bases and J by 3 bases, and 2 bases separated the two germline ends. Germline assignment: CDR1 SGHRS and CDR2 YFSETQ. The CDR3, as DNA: TGCGCCAGCAGCTTGGCAACAGATACGCAGTATTTT. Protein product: CASSLATDTQYF.

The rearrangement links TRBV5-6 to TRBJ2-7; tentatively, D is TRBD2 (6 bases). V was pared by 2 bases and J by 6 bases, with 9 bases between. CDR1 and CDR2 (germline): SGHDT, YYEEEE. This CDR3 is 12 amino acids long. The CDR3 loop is CASSFGSIEQYF. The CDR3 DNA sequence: TGTGCCAGCAGCTTCGGGAGCATCGAGCAGTACTTC.

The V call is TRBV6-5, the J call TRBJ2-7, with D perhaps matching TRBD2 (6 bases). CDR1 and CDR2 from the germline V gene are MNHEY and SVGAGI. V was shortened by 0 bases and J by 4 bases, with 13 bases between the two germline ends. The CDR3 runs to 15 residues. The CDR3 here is CASSYSAGLAYEQYF. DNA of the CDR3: TGTGCCAGCAGTTACTCCGCGGGACTCGCATACGAGCAGTACTTC.

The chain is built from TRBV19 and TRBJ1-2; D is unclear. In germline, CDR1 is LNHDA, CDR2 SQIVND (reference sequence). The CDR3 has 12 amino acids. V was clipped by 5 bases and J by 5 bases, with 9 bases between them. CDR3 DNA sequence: TGTGCCAGTAGTGGGTCGGGGTATGGCTACACCTTC. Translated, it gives CASSGSGYGYTF.

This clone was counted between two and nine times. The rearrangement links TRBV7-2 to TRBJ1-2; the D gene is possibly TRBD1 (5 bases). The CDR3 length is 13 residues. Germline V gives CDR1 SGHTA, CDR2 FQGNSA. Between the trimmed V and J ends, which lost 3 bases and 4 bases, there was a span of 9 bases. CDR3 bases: TGTGCCAGCAGCTTTGGGGGATCCTATGGCTACACCTTC. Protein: CASSFGGSYGYTF.